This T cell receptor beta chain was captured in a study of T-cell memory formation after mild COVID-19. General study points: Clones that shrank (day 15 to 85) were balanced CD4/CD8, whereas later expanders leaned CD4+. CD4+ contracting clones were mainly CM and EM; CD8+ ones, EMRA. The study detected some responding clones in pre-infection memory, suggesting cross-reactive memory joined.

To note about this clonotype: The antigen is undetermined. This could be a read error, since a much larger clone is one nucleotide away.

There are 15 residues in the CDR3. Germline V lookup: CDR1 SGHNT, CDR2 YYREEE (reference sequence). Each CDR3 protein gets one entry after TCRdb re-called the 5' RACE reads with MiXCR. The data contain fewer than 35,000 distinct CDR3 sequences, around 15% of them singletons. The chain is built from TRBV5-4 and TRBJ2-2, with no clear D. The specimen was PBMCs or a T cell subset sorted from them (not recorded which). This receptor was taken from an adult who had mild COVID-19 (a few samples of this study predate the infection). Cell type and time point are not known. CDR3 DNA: TGTACCAGCAGCTTGGATCGCAGGAGCACCGGGGAGCTGTTTTTT. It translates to CTSSLDRRSTGELFF.